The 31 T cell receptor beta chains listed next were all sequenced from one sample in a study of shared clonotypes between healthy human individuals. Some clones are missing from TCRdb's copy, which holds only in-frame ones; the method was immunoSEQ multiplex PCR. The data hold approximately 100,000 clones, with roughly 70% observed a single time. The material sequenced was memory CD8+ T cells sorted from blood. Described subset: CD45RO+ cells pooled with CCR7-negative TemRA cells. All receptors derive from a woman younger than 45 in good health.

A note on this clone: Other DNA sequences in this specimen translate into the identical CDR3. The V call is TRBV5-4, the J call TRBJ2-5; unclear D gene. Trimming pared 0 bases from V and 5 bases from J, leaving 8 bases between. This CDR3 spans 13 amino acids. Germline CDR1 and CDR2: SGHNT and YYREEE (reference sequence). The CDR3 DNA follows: TGTGCCAGCAGCTTGGAGAGAAGTGAGACCCAGTACTTC. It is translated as CASSLERSETQYF. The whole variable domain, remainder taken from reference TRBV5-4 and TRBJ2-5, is ETGVTQSPTHLIKTRGQQVTLRCSSQSGHNTVSWYQQALGQGPQFIFQYYREEENGRGNFPPRFSGLQFPNYSSELNVNALELDDSALYLCASSLERSETQYFGPGTRLLVL.

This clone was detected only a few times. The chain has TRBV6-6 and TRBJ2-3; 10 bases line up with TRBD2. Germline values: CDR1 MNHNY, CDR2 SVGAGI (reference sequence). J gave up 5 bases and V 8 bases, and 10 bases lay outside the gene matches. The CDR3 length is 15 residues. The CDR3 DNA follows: TGTGCCAGCTCCTTGACTAGCGGGCGCGGAGATACGCAGTATTTT. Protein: CASSLTSGRGDTQYF.

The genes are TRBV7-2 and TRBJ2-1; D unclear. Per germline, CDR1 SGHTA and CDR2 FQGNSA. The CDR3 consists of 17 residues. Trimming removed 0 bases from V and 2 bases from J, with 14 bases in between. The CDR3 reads CASSLASWAATYNEQFF. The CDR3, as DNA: TGTGCCAGCAGCTTAGCAAGCTGGGCGGCTACCTACAATGAGCAGTTCTTC.

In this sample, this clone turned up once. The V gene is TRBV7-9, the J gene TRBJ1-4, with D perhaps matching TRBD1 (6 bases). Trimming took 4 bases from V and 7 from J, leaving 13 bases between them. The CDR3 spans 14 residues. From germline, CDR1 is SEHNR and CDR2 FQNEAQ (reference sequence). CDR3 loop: CASSSTGTAEKLFF. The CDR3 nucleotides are TGTGCCAGCAGCTCCACAGGGACGGCTGAAAAACTGTTTTTT.

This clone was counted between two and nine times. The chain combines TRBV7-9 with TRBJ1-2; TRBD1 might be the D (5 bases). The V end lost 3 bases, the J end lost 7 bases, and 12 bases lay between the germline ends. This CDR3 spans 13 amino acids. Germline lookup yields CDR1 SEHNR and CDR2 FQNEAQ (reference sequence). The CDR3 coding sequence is TGTGCCAGCAGCTTTCCAGGGAGACTTGGCTACACCTTC. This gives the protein CASSFPGRLGYTF.

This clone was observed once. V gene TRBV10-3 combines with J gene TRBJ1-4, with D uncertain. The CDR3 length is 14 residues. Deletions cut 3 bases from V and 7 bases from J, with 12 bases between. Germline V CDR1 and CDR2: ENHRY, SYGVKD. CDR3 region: CAISDGRDVEKLFF. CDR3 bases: TGTGCCATCAGTGACGGAAGGGATGTTGAAAAACTGTTTTTT.

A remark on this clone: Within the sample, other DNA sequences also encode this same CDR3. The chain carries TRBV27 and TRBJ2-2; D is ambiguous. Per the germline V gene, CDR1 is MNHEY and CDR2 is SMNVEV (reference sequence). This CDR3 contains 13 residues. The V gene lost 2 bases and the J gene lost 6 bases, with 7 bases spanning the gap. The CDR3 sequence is CASSLGLPGELFF. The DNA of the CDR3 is TGTGCCAGCAGTTTAGGTCTGCCCGGGGAGCTGTTTTTT.

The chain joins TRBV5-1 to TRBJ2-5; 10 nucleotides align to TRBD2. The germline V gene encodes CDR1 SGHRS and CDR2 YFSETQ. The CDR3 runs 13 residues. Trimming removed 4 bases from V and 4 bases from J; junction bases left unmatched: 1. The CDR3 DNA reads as TGCGCCAGCAGCAGACTAGCGGGAGAGACCCAGTACTTC. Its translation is CASSRLAGETQYF.

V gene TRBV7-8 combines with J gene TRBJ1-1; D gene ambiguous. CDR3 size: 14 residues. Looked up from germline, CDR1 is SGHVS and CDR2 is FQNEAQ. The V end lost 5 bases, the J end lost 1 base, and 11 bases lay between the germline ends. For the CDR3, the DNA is TGTGCCAGCAGCCCCAATGGGGAGAACACTGAAGCTTTCTTT. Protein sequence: CASSPNGENTEAFF.

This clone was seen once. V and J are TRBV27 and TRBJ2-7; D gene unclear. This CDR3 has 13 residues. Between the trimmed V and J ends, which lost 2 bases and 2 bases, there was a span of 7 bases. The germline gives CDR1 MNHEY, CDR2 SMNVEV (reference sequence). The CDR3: CASSLNPPYEQYF. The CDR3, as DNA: TGTGCCAGCAGTTTAAACCCCCCCTACGAGCAGTACTTC.

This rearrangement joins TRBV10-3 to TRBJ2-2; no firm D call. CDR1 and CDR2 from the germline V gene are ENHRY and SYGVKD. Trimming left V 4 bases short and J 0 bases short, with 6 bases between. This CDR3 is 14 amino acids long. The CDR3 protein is CAISGPPNTGELFF. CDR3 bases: TGTGCCATCAGTGGGCCTCCGAACACCGGGGAGCTGTTTTTT.

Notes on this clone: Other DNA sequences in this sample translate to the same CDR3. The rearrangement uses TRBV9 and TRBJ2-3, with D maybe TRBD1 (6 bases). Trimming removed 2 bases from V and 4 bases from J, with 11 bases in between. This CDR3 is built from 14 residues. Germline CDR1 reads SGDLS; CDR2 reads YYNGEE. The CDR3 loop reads CASSVGGGSDTQYF. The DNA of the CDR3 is TGTGCCAGCAGCGTGGGTGGGGGCTCAGATACGCAGTATTTT.

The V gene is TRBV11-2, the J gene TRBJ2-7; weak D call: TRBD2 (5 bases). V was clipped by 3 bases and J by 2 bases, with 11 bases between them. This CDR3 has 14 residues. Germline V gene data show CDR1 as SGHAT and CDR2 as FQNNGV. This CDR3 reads CASSFFRDPYEQYF. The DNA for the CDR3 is TGTGCCAGCAGCTTTTTTCGGGATCCCTACGAGCAGTACTTC. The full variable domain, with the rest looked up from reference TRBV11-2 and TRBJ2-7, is EAGVAQSPRYKIIEKRQSVAFWCNPISGHATLYWYQQILGQGPKLLIQFQNNGVVDDSQLPKDRFSAERLKGVDSTLKIQPAKLEDSAVYLCASSFFRDPYEQYFGPGTRLTVT.

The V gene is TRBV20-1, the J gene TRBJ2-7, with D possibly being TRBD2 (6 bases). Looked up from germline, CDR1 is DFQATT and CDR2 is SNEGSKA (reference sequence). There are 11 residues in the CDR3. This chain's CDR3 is CTTGLIYEQYF. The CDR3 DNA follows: TGCACCACGGGACTGATATACGAGCAGTACTTC.

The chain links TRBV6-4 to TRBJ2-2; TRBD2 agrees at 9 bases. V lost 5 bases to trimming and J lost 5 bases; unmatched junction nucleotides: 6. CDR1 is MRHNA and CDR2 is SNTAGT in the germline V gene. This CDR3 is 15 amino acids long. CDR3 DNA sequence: TGTGCCAGCAGTTTAGCGGGAGAGAGTACCGGGGAGCTGTTTTTT. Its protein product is CASSLAGESTGELFF.

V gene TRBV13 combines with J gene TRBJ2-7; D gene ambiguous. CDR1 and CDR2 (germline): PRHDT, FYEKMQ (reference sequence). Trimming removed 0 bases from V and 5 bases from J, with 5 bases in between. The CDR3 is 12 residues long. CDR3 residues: CASSLGENEQYF. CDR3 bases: TGTGCCAGCAGCTTAGGGGAAAACGAGCAGTACTTC.

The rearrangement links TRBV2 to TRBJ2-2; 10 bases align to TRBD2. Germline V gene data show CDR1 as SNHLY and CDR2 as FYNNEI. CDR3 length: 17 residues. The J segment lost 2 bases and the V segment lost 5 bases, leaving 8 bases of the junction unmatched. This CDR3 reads CASSTPGLATNTGELFF. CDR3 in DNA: TGTGCCAGCAGTACCCCGGGACTAGCGACAAACACCGGGGAGCTGTTTTTT.

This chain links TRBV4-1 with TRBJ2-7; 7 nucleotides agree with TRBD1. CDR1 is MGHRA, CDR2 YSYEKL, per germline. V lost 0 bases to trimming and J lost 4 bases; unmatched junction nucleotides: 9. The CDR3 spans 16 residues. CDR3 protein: CASSQDFVYRGYEQYF. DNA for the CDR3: TGCGCCAGCAGCCAAGACTTTGTGTACAGGGGATACGAGCAGTACTTC.

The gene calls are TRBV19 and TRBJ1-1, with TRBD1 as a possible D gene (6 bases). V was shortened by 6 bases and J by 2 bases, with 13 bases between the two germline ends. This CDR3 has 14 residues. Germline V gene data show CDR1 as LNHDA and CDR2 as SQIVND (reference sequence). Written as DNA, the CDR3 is TGTGCCAGTAGATTTCCAGGGGTCAACACTGAAGCTTTCTTT. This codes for CASRFPGVNTEAFF.

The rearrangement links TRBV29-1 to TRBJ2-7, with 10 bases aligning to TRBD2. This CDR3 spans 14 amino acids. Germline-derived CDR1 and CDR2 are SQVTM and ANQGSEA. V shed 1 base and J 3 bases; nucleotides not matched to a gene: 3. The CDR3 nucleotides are TGCAGCGTTGAAGCCGGGACTAGCGTCTACGAGCAGTACTTC. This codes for CSVEAGTSVYEQYF.

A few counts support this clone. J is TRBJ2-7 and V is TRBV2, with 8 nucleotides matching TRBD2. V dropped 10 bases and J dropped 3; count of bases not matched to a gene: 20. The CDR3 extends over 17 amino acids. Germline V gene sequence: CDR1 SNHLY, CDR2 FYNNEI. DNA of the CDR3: TGTGCCACAAAGACCTATGAAACTAGCGGTAGATACTACGAGCAGTACTTC. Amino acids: CATKTYETSGRYYEQYF.

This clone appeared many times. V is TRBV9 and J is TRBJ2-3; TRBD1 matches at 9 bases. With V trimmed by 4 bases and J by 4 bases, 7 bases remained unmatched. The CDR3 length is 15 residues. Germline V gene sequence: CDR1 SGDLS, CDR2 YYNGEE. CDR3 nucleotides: TGTGCCAGCAGCCCGGACAGGGGTTCGTCAGATACGCAGTATTTT. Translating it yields CASSPDRGSSDTQYF.

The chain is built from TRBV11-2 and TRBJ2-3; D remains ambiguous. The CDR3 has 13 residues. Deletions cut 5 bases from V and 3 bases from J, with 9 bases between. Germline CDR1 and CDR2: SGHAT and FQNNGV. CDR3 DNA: TGTGCCAGCAGCCCACCGACAACAGATACGCAGTATTTT. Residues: CASSPPTTDTQYF.

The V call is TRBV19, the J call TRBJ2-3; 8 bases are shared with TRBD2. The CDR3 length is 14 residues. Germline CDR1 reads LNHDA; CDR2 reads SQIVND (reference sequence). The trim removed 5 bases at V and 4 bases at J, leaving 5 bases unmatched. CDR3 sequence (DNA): TGTGCCAGTAGTCCTTGGGGACTAGCAGATACGCAGTATTTT. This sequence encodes CASSPWGLADTQYF.

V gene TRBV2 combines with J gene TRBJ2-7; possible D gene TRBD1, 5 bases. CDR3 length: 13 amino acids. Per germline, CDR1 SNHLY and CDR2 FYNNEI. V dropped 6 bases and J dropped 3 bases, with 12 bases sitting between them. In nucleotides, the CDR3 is TGTGCCAGCAGGTCCGGACACTTCTACGAGCAGTACTTC. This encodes CASRSGHFYEQYF.

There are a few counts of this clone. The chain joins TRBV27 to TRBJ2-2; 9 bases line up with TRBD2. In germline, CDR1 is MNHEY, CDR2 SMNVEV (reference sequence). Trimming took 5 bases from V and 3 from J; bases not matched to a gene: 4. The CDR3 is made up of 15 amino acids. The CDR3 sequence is CASSPRTSDTGELFF. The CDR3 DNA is TGTGCCAGCAGTCCGCGGACTAGCGACACCGGGGAGCTGTTTTTT.

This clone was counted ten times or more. As DNA, the CDR3 is TGTGCCAGCAGCCCAGGGGATAGCGGGAGTAATGAGCAGTTCTTC. It encodes CASSPGDSGSNEQFF. This chain links TRBV6-1 with TRBJ2-1; 9 bases map to TRBD2. The germline CDR1 and CDR2 sequences are MNHNS and SASEGT. With V trimmed by 6 bases and J by 7 bases, 10 bases remained unmatched. This CDR3 is 15 amino acids long.

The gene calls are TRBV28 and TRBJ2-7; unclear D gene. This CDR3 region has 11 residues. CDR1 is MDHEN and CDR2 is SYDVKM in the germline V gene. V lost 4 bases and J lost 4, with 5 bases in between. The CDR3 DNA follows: TGTGCCAGCAGTTCCCCTTACGAGCAGTACTTC. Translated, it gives CASSSPYEQYF.

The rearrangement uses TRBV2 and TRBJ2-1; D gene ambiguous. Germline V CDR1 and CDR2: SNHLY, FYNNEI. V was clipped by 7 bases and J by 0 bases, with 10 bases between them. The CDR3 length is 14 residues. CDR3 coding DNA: TGTGCCAGCAATTGGCGGTCCTCCTACAATGAGCAGTTCTTC. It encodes CASNWRSSYNEQFF.

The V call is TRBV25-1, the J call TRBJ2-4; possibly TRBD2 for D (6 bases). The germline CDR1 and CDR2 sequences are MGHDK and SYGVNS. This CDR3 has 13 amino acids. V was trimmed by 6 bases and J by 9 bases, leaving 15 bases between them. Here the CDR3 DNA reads TGTGCCAGCAGGGGGGACTCGTCACGCATTCAGTACTTC. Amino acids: CASRGDSSRIQYF.

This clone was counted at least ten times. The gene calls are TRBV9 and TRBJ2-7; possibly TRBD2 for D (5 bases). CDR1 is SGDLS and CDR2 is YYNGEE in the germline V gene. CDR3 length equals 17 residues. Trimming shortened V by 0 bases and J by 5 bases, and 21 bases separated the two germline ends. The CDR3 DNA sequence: TGTGCCAGCAGCGTAGACTATAGTAGATCTCCCGGGGACGAGCAGTACTTC. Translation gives CASSVDYSRSPGDEQYF.